The rows below give T cell receptor beta chains drawn from one sample of a study of T cell changes during pregnancy in multiple sclerosis. The repertoire was sequenced with immunoSEQ multiplex PCR; TCRdb's copy has only in-frame clones and lacks some. This repertoire shows about 59,000 clones, roughly 90% found once; its top ten account for about 3%. This specimen was peripheral blood, taken in the third trimester of pregnancy. The receptors were gathered from a female donor in good health, enrolled as a control in a pregnancy study. CDR3s include the opening cysteine and the closing phenylalanine or tryptophan.

TRBV2,TRBJ2-2,CASSDQGTGELFF
TRBV30,TRBJ1-2,CAWSQTGGFYGYTF
TRBV28,TRBJ1-2,CASRTGTKSYGYTF
TRBV20-1,TRBJ2-3,CSVRGTDTQYF
TRBV10-1,TRBJ1-2,CASTTGAHGYTF
TRBV28,TRBJ1-2,CASSPNGGYGYTF
TRBV9,TRBJ1-3,CASSPRDTRSTIYF
TRBV5-1,TRBJ1-1,CASSVRDSPNTEAFF
TRBV2,TRBJ2-7,CASSVVGRAPYEQYF
TRBV7-2,TRBJ2-3,CASSWTSGSTDTQYF
TRBV28,TRBJ1-6,CASRNTVGQGNSPLHF
TRBV4-3,TRBJ1-4,CASSQSRGLGEKLFF
TRBV19,TRBJ2-5,CASSQRSGTSSQKETQYF
TRBV7-3,TRBJ1-4,CASSLMGPPGQGIGTNEKLFF
TRBV12-5,TRBJ2-1,CASAETSFYNEQFF
TRBV9,TRBJ1-1,CASSVLGGMNTEAFF
TRBV11-2,TRBJ1-3,CASSFGWEAGNTIYF
TRBV5-4,TRBJ2-2,CASSFSPSIGTGELFF
TRBV2,TRBJ2-1,CASSEMLPSGDNEQFF
TRBV14,TRBJ1-2,CASSHSAGPYGYTF
TRBV4-3,TRBJ2-3,CASSQERVLGTSGRATDTQYF
TRBV11-3,TRBJ1-1,CASSLGQNTEAFF
TRBV4-3,TRBJ1-3,CASSQDGGAGNTIYF
TRBV19,TRBJ2-1,CASSAGTGLNEQFF
TRBV11-1,TRBJ2-7,CASSWDRRYEQYF
TRBV2,TRBJ2-7,CASRTTSGGVGEQYF